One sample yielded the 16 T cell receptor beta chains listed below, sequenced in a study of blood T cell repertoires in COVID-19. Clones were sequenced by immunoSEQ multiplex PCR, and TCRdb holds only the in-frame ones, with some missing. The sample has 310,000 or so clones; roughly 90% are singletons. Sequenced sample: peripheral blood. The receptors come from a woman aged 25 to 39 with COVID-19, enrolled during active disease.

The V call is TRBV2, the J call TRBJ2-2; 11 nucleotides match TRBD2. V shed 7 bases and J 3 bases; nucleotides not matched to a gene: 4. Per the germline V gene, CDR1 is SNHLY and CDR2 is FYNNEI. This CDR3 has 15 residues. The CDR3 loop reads CASNLLAGDTGELFF. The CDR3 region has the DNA TGTGCCAGCAACTTACTAGCGGGAGACACCGGGGAGCTGTTTTTT. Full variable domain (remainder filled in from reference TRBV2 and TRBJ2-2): EPEVTQTPSHQVTQMGQEVILRCVPISNHLYFYWYRQILGQKVEFLVSFYNNEISEKSEIFDDQFSVERPDGSNFTLKIRSTKLEDSAMYFCASNLLAGDTGELFFGEGSRLTVL.

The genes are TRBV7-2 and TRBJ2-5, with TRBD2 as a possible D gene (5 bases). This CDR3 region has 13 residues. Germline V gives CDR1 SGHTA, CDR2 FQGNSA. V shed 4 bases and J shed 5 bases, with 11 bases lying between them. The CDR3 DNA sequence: TGTGCCAGCAGCTCCACTAGTAGCGAGACCCAGTACTTC. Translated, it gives CASSSTSSETQYF.

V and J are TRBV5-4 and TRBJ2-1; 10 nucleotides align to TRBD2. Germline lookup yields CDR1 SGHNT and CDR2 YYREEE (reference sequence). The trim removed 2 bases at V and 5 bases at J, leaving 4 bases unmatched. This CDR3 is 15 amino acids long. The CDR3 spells CASSLGLAANNEQFF. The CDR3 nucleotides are TGTGCCAGCAGCTTAGGACTAGCGGCTAACAATGAGCAGTTCTTC.

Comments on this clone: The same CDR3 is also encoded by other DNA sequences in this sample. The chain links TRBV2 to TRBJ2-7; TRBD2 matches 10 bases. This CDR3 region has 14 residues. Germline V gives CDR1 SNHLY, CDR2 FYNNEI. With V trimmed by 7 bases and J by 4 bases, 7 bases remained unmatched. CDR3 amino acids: CASKPTSGPYEQYF. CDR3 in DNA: TGTGCCAGCAAACCGACTAGCGGGCCTTACGAGCAGTACTTC.

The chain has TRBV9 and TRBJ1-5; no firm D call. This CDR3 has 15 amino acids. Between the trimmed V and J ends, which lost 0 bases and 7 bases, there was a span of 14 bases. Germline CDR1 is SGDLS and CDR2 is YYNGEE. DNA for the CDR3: TGTGCCAGCAGCGTAGCTAAGCGGGGAGCGCAGCCCCAGCATTTT. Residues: CASSVAKRGAQPQHF.

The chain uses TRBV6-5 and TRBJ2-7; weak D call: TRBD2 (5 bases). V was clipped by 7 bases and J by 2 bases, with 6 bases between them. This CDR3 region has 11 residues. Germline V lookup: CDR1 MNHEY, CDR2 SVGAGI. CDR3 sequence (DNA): TGTGCCAGCATGCGGGCCTACGAGCAGTACTTC. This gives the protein CASMRAYEQYF.

In DNA, the CDR3 is TGTGCCAGTAGTATAGTGGGGACAGGGTACAATGAGCAGTTCTTC. Its translation: CASSIVGTGYNEQFF. The chain carries TRBV19 and TRBJ2-1; 9 positions match TRBD1. The CDR3 is 15 residues long. With 1 base clipped from V and 4 bases from J, the junction kept 2 bases outside the gene matches. Germline V gives CDR1 LNHDA, CDR2 SQIVND (reference sequence).

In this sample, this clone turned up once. The CDR3 bases are TGTGCCAGCAGCATGGGGACTAGCGTTAGCACAGATACGCAGTATTTT. It is translated as CASSMGTSVSTDTQYF. The V and J genes are TRBV5-6 and TRBJ2-3; 10 bases agree with TRBD2. Losses at the gene ends were 4 bases for V and 0 bases for J; bases not matched to a gene: 5. Per the germline V gene, CDR1 is SGHDT and CDR2 is YYEEEE. The CDR3 runs to 16 residues.

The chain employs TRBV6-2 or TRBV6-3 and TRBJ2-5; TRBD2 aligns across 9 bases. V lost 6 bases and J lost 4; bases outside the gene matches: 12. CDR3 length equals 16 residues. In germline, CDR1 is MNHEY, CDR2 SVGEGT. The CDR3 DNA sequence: TGTGCCAGCAGCTCCGCCTCGTTAGCGGGAGTAGAGACCCAGTACTTC. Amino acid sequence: CASSSASLAGVETQYF.

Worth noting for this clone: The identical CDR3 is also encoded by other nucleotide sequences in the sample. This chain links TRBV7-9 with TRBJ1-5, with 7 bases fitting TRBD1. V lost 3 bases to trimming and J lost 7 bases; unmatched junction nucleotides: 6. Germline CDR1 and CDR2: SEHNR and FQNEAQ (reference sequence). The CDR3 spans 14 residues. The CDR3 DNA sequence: TGTGCCAGCAGCTTGACAGGGTCCAACCAGCCCCAGCATTTT. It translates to CASSLTGSNQPQHF.

The CDR3 DNA reads as TGTGCCAGCAGCCAAGATCCGGTCGCAGAGACCCAGTACTTC. It specifies CASSQDPVAETQYF. The chain combines TRBV3-1 (or the pseudogene TRBV3-2) with TRBJ2-5; no firm D call. The CDR3 loop spans 14 amino acids. Trimming shortened V by 0 bases and J by 4 bases, and 9 bases separated the two germline ends. Germline CDR1 and CDR2: LGHDT and YNNKEL (reference sequence).

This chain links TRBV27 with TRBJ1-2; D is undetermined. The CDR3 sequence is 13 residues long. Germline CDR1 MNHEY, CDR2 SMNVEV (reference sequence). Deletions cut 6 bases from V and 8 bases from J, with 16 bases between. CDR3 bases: TGTGCCAGCAGCGAGAAAACGAAGCGGGGCTACACCTTC. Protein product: CASSEKTKRGYTF.

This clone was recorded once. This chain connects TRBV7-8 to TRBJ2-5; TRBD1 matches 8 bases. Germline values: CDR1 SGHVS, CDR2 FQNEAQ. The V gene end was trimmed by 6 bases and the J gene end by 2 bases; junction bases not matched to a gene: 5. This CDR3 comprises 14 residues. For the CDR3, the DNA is TGTGCCAGCAGAGCCGGGACAGGTCAAGAGACCCAGTACTTC. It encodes CASRAGTGQETQYF.

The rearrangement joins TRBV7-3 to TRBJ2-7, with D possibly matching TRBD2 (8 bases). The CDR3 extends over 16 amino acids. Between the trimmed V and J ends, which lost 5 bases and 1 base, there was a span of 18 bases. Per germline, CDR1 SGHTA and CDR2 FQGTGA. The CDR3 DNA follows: TGTGCCAGCAGCCCTACCGGGAGGGGGCGGTCCTACGAGCAGTACTTC. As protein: CASSPTGRGRSYEQYF.

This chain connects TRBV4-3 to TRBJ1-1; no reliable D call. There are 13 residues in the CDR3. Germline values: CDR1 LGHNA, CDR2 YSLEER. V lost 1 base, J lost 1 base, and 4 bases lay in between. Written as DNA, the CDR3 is TGCGCCAGCAGCCAAGGACAGAACACTGAAGCTTTCTTT. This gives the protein CASSQGQNTEAFF.

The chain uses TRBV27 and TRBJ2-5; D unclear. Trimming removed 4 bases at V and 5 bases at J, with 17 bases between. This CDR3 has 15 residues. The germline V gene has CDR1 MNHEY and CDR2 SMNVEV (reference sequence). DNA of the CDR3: TGTGCCAGCAGTTCAATTCAAGTGCGTCGGGAGACCCAGTACTTC. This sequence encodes CASSSIQVRRETQYF.